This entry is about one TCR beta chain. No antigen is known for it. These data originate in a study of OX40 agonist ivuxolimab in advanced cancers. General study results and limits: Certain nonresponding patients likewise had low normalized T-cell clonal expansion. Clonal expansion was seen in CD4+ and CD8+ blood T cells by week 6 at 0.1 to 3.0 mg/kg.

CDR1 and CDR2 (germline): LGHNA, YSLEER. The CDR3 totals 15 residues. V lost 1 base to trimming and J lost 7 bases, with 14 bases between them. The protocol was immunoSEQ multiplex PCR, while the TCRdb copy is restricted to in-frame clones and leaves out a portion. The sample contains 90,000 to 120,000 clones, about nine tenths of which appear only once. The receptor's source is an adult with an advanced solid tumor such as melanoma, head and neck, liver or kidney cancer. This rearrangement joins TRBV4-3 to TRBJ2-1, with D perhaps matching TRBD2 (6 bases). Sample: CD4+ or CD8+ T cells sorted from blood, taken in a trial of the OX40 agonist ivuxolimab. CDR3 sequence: CASSQGTGAKNEQFF. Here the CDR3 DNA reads TGCGCCAGCAGCCAAGGAACGGGAGCCAAAAATGAGCAGTTCTTC.